One sample yielded the 9 T cell receptor beta chains listed below, sequenced in a study of neurological immune-mediated disorders. Each CDR3 protein gets one entry after TCRdb re-called the 5' RACE reads with MiXCR. The sample lists around 60,000 distinct CDR3 sequences; under 3.5% were seen once. Sequenced material: PBMCs. These TCRs come from a woman aged 60-70 years with multiple sclerosis.

This clonotype came up many times. The chain combines TRBV12-3 or TRBV12-4 with TRBJ1-1; possibly TRBD1 for D (5 bases). V was trimmed by 6 bases and J by 2 bases, leaving 16 bases between them. The length of the CDR3 is 15 residues. CDR3 nucleotide sequence: TGTGCCAGCAGGCGGGACGGGAGGGGAAACACTGAAGCTTTCTTT. Translating it yields CASRRDGRGNTEAFF.

This clonotype was recorded many times. This rearrangement joins TRBV24-1 to TRBJ2-2; D remains unclear. V was cut by 1 base and J by 10 bases, with 12 bases left in between. The length of the CDR3 is 14 residues. Per the germline V gene, CDR1 is KGHDR and CDR2 is SFDVKD. DNA of the CDR3: TGTGCCACCAGTGATTTCGGTTCGTTTGAGGAGCTGTTTTTT. It yields the protein CATSDFGSFEELFF.

This clonotype was detected ten times or more. V usage is TRBV9 and J usage is TRBJ1-2, with D tentatively TRBD1 (6 bases). CDR1 is SGDLS, CDR2 YYNGEE, per germline. The CDR3 totals 15 residues. Trimming stripped 3 bases from V and 4 bases from J, with 16 bases between. CDR3 DNA sequence: TGTGCCAGCAGCGCTTCCACAGGGATGAGCTATGGCTACACCTTC. This codes for CASSASTGMSYGYTF.

This clonotype was detected ten times or more. This rearrangement joins TRBV20-1 to TRBJ1-2; possible D gene TRBD1, 6 bases. The germline V and J ends were trimmed by 0 bases and 7 bases, with 18 bases remaining between them. This CDR3 has 15 amino acids. The V gene's germline CDR1 is DFQATT and CDR2 SNEGSKA (reference sequence). The CDR3 spells CSARDRGESWSGYTF. The CDR3 region has the DNA TGCAGTGCTAGAGATAGGGGGGAATCGTGGTCTGGCTACACCTTC.

At least ten counts were recorded for this clonotype. The genes are TRBV5-5 and TRBJ2-1; D possibly corresponds to TRBD2 (6 bases). CDR3 length: 14 amino acids. The germline V gene has CDR1 SGHKS and CDR2 YYEKEE (reference sequence). The ends were cut back, 4 bases at V and 13 bases at J, with 21 bases in the middle. DNA for the CDR3: TGTGCCAGCAGCCCCAGATTGGAGGGGCGGCCTCAGTTCTTC. Protein product: CASSPRLEGRPQFF.

There are many counts of this clonotype. The chain is built from TRBV20-1 and TRBJ2-1; TRBD1 or TRBD2 may be the D gene (6 bases each). Germline V CDR1 and CDR2: DFQATT, SNEGSKA (reference sequence). Between the trimmed V and J ends, which lost 3 bases and 7 bases, there was a span of 19 bases. This CDR3 is 15 amino acids long. CDR3 nucleotide sequence: TGCAGTGCTAGGGCGAGTACGGGGGCGAGAAATGAGCAGTTCTTC. Translation gives CSARASTGARNEQFF.

For this clonotype: Being one base from a much bigger clone, this may be a read error. The rearrangement links TRBV5-1 to TRBJ1-2; D not certain. With 0 bases removed from V and 11 bases from J, the gap between germline ends came to 8 bases. The CDR3 runs to 11 residues. CDR1 and CDR2 from the germline V gene are SGHRS and YFSETQ. CDR3 DNA sequence: TGCGCCAGCAGCTTGGGAAAGAGGTACACCTTC. As protein: CASSLGKRYTF.

This clonotype was recorded many times. V is TRBV7-2 and J is TRBJ2-7, with D hard to call. V lost 4 bases and J 3 bases, leaving 7 bases between the germline ends. Germline V lookup: CDR1 SGHTA, CDR2 FQGNSA. The CDR3 runs to 12 residues. The CDR3 DNA is TGTGCCAGCAGCTCCGGATTCTACGAGCAGTACTTC. It specifies CASSSGFYEQYF. The whole variable domain, filled in from reference TRBV7-2 and TRBJ2-7, reads GAGVSQSPSNKVTEKGKDVELRCDPISGHTALYWYRQSLGQGLEFLIYFQGNSAPDKSGLPSDRFSAERTGGSVSTLTIQRTQQEDSAVYLCASSSGFYEQYFGPGTRLTVT.

This clonotype was detected only a few times. J is TRBJ2-3 and V is TRBV7-9; TRBD2 matches at 11 bases. Germline V gene sequence: CDR1 SEHNR, CDR2 FQNEAQ (reference sequence). The CDR3 is made up of 18 amino acids. V shed 5 bases, J shed 5 bases, and the junction held 15 bases outside the gene matches. CDR3 sequence: CASSPKLRLAGLGDTQYF. CDR3 sequence (DNA): TGTGCCAGCAGCCCCAAGCTTCGACTAGCGGGATTGGGAGATACGCAGTATTTT.